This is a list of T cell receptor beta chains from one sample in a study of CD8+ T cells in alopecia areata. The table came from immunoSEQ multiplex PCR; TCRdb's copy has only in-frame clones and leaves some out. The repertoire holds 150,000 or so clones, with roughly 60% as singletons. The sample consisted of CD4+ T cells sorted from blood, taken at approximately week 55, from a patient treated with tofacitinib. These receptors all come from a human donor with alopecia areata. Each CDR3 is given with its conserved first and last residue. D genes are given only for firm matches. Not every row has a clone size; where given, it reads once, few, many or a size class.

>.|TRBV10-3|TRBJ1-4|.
CAITDGIGEKLFF
TGTGCCATCACGGACGGGATTGGTGAAAAACTGTTTTTT
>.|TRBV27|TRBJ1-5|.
CASSPRLGQGSPLSGYSNQPQHF
TGTGCCAGCAGTCCCCGACTGGGTCAGGGGTCCCCTTTAAGTGGATATAGCAATCAGCCCCAGCATTTT
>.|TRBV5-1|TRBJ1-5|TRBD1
CASSLDGQGNQPQHF
TGCGCCAGCAGCTTGGACGGACAGGGCAATCAGCCCCAGCATTTT
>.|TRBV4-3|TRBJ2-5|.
CASSQDRNSQETQYF
TGCGCCAGCAGCCAAGACAGGAACTCCCAAGAGACCCAGTACTTC
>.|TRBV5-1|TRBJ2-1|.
CASMGELSSYNEQFF
TGCGCCAGCATGGGGGAACTAAGCTCCTACAATGAGCAGTTCTTC
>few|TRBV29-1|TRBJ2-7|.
CSVARRLNYEQYF
TGCAGCGTGGCGAGGCGTCTTAACTACGAGCAGTACTTC
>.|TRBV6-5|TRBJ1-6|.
CASSLGQSPSPLHF
TGTGCCAGCAGCCTAGGACAATCACCTTCACCCCTCCACTTT
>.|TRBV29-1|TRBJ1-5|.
CSVVGMPNQPQHF
TGCAGCGTTGTAGGTATGCCGAATCAGCCCCAGCATTTT
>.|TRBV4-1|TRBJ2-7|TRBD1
CASSQTDRGRDEQYF
TGCGCCAGCAGCCAAACGGACAGGGGGCGGGACGAGCAGTACTTC
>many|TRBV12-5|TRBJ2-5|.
CASGPGQIQETQYF
TGTGCTAGTGGTCCAGGACAGATCCAAGAGACCCAGTACTTC
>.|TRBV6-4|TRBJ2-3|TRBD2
CASSVGGGADTQYF
TGTGCCAGCAGTGTCGGCGGGGGGGCGGATACGCAGTATTTT
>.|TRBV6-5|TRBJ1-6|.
CASSQDAVWSPLHF
TGTGCCAGCAGCCAAGACGCAGTCTGGTCACCCCTCCACTTT
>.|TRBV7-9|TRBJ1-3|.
CASSLEPVDTIYF
TGTGCCAGCAGCTTGGAACCGGTGGACACCATATATTTT
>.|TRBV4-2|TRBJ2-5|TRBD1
CASSQEMGQGLETQYF
TGTGCCAGCAGCCAAGAGATGGGACAGGGCCTAGAGACCCAGTACTTC
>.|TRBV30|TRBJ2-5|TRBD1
CAWRGQGGGETQYF
TGTGCCTGGAGGGGACAGGGAGGCGGGGAGACCCAGTACTTC
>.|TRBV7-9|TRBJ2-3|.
CASSLAISSTDTQYF
TGTGCCAGCAGCTTAGCGATCTCGTCCACAGATACGCAGTATTTT
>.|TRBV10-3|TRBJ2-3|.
CAICRIPSTDTQYF
TGTGCCATCTGCAGAATCCCTAGCACAGATACGCAGTATTTT
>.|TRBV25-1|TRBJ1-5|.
CASSGGGNQPQHF
TGTGCCAGCAGTGGGGGTGGCAATCAGCCCCAGCATTTT
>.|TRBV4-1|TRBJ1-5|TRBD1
CASSQETPGGKVQPQHF
TGCGCCAGCAGCCAGGAAACCCCAGGGGGTAAGGTACAGCCCCAGCATTTT
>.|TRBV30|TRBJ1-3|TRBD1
CAWTQGASGNTIYF
TGTGCCTGGACCCAGGGGGCTTCCGGAAACACCATATATTTT
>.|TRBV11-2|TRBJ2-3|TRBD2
CASSLVPAGGRDTQYF
TGTGCCAGCAGCTTAGTTCCAGCGGGGGGGCGAGATACGCAGTATTTT
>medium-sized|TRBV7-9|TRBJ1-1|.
CASSLDTGNTEAFF
TGTGCCAGCAGCTTAGATACGGGGAACACTGAAGCTTTCTTT
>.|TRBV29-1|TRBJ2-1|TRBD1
CSGQGDNEQFF
TGCAGCGGACAGGGCGACAATGAGCAGTTCTTC
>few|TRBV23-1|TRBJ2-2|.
CASSQSRKDTGELFF
TGCGCCAGCAGTCAATCCAGGAAGGACACCGGGGAGCTGTTTTTT
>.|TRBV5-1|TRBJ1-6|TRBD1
CASSPAGTGNSPLHF
TGCGCCAGCAGCCCGGCCGGGACAGGAAATTCACCCCTCCACTTT
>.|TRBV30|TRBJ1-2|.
CAWSRQTNYGYTF
TGTGCCTGGAGCCGGCAAACTAACTATGGCTACACCTTC
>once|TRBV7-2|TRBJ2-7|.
CASSLADYLYEQYF
TGTGCCAGCAGCTTAGCGGACTACCTTTACGAGCAGTACTTC
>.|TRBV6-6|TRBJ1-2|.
CASSYSKGYGYTF
TGTGCCAGCAGTTACTCGAAAGGCTATGGCTACACCTTC
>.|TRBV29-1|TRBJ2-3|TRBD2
CSVSLAGGTDTQYF
TGCAGCGTTAGTCTAGCGGGGGGGACAGATACGCAGTATTTT
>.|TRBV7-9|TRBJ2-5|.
CASSSLVGETQYF
TGTGCCAGCAGCTCGTTGGTAGGAGAGACCCAGTACTTC
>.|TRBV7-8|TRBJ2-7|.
CASSLRVVSYEQYF
TGTGCCAGCAGCTTACGGGTCGTCTCCTACGAGCAGTACTTC
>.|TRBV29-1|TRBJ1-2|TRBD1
CSAGTGLNYGYTF
TGCAGCGCCGGGACAGGGTTGAACTATGGCTACACCTTC
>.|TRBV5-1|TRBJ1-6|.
CASKESQGNSPLHF
TGCGCCAGCAAGGAGAGTCAGGGCAATTCACCCCTCCACTTT
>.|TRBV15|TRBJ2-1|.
CATSRDRAVNEQFF
TGTGCCACCAGCAGAGATCGGGCAGTCAATGAGCAGTTCTTC
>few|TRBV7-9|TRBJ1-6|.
CASSPSGGAPSSPLHF
TGTGCCAGCAGCCCCTCCGGGGGGGCCCCTTCTTCACCCCTCCACTTT
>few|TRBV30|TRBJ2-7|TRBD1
CAWSVRVGTGITYEQYF
TGTGCCTGGAGTGTAAGAGTCGGGACAGGGATTACCTACGAGCAGTACTTC
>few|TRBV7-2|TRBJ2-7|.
CASSLGGQANEQYF
TGTGCCAGCAGCTTAGGCGGCCAGGCCAACGAGCAGTACTTC
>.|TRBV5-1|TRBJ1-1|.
CASSLAGSFEAFF
TGCGCCAGCAGCTTGGCAGGGTCTTTCGAAGCTTTCTTT
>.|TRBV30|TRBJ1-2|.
CACNYGYTF
TGTGCCTGCAACTATGGCTACACCTTC
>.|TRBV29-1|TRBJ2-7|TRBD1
CSVSGTGTREQYF
TGCAGCGTTTCCGGGACAGGGACTCGCGAGCAGTACTTC